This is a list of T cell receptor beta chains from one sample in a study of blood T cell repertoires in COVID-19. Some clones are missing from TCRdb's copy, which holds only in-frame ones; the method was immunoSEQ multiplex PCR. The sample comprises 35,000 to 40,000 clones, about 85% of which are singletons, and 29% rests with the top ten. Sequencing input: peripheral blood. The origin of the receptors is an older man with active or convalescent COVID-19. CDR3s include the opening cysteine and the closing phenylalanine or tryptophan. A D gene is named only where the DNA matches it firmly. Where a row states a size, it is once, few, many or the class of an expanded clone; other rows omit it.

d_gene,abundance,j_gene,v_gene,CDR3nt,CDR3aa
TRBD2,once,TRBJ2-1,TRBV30,TGTGCCTGGAGTCAGCGGGAAAATAATGAGCAGTTCTTC,CAWSQRENNEQFF
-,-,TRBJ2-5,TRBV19,TGTGCCAGTAGGGAAACAGGGTTTTGGGAGACCCAGTACTTC,CASRETGFWETQYF
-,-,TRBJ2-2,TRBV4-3,TGCGCCAGCAGCCAAAAAGCGACAGAATTGGGCGGGGAGCTGTTTTTT,CASSQKATELGGELFF
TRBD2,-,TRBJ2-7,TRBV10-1,TGCGCCAGCCCTAGCGGGAGACCGAGCTACGAGCAGTACTTC,CASPSGRPSYEQYF
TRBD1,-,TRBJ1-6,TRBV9,TGTGCCAGCAGCACGACAGGGCAAGATTCACCCCTCCACTTT,CASSTTGQDSPLHF
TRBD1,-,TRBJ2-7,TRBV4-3,TGCGCCAGCAGCCAAACGGGGGTCGGGACAGGGGGCGCGGGGGAGCAGTACTTC,CASSQTGVGTGGAGEQYF
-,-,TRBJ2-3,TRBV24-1,TGTGCCACCAGTGGCGCTCGTAGCACAGATACGCAGTATTTT,CATSGARSTDTQYF
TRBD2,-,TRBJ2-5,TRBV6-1,TGTGCCAGCAGTGAAGGGCGGGAGATTCGGGAGACCCAGTACTTC,CASSEGREIRETQYF
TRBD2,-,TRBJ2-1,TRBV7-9,TGTGCCAGCAGCTTAGGATTCGGGAGGGGTTCAAGGAGCAATGAGCAGTTCTTC,CASSLGFGRGSRSNEQFF
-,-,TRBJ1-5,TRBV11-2,TGTGCCAGCAGCTTAGGGGGCGATCAGCCCCAGCATTTT,CASSLGGDQPQHF
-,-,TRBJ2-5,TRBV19,TGTGCCAGTAGTATCCAGGCAAAAGAGACCCAGTACTTC,CASSIQAKETQYF
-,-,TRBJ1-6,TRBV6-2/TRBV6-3,TGTGCCAGCAGTTACCCGACAGTTAATTCACCCCTCCACTTT,CASSYPTVNSPLHF
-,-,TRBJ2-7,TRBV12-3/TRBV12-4,TGTGCCAGCAGTCAATCCCCCAGTCTCGAGCAGTACTTC,CASSQSPSLEQYF
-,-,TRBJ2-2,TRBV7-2,TGTGCCAGCCGCGCTGAAGCCGGGGAGCTGTTTTTT,CASRAEAGELFF
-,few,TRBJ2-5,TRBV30,TGTGCCTGGAGTCTCGGCGCAGGTACTCTACAAGAGACCCAGTACTTC,CAWSLGAGTLQETQYF
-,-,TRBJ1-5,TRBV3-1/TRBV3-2,TGTGCCAGCAGCCAAGTTTCGGGGGATCAGCCCCAGCATTTT,CASSQVSGDQPQHF
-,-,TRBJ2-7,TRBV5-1,TGCGCCAGCCGCCGACAGTCTAACTTGGCCTACGAGCAGTACTTC,CASRRQSNLAYEQYF
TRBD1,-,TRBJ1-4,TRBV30,TGTGCCTGGACCCGCGGCCAGACGGGACAGGAGGGGAAACTGTTTTTT,CAWTRGQTGQEGKLFF
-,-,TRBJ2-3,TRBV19,TGTGCCAGTAGTGACTTTTTCGGAGCAGATACGCAGTATTTT,CASSDFFGADTQYF
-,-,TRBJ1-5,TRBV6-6,TGTGCCAGCAGTTACTTTCAAACAGGGAATCAGCCCCAGCATTTT,CASSYFQTGNQPQHF
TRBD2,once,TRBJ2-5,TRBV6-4,TGTGCCAGCACACACCGACTAGCGGGCGTAAAGACCCAGTACTTC,CASTHRLAGVKTQYF
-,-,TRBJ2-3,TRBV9,TGTGCCAGCAGCAAGGAGGAAGGGAGAACAGATACGCAGTATTTT,CASSKEEGRTDTQYF
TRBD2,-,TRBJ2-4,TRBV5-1,TGCGCCAGCAGCCCCGGACTAGCGGGAGGGCTCGCCTTAAGCACCTTAGCCAAAAACATTCAGTACTTC,CASSPGLAGGLALSTLAKNIQYF
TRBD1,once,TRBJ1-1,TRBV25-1,TGTGCCAGCAGTGAAGCAGGGGGCTATGCTGAAGCTTTCTTT,CASSEAGGYAEAFF
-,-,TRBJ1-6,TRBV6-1,TGTGCCAGCAGTGAAAGGTGGGGCCTGTCACCCCTCCACTTT,CASSERWGLSPLHF
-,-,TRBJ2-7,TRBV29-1,TGCAGCGTTGTGAGGACAGTCTCCTACGAGCAGTACTTC,CSVVRTVSYEQYF
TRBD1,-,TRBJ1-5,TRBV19,TGTGCCAGTGTCCGGACAGGTAGCAATCAGCCCCAGCATTTT,CASVRTGSNQPQHF
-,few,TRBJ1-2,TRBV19,TGTGCCAGTAAGTTCCCAGGGATGGTGTATGGCTACACCTTC,CASKFPGMVYGYTF
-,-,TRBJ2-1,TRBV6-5,TGTGCCAGCAGCATTCAGACTAGCTCCTACAATGAGCAGTTCTTC,CASSIQTSSYNEQFF
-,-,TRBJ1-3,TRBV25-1,TGTGCCAGCAGCCGTCCCGGGACATCGGTCTCTGGAAACACCATATATTTT,CASSRPGTSVSGNTIYF
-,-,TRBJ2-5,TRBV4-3,TGCGCCAGCAGCCAAGATGGGCACTGGCCCCAAGAGACCCAGTACTTC,CASSQDGHWPQETQYF
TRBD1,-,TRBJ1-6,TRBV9,TGTGCCAGCAGCGCCAGACAGGGCGATAATTCACCCCTCCACTTT,CASSARQGDNSPLHF
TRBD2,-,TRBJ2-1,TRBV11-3,TGTGCCAGCAGCTTAGGTACTAGCGGGATTTATGAGCAGTTCTTC,CASSLGTSGIYEQFF
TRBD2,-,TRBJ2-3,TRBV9,TGTGCCAGCAGCGTAGACTCCGGGACTAGCGGGAGGGCTACAGATACGCAGTATTTT,CASSVDSGTSGRATDTQYF
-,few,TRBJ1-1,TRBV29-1,TGCAGCGTTCAAGGGACACCGAACACTGAAGCTTTCTTT,CSVQGTPNTEAFF
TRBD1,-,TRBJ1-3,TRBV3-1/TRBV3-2,TGTGCCAGCAGCCAAGACCTTTGGGACAGGGCCCGAAACACCATATATTTT,CASSQDLWDRARNTIYF
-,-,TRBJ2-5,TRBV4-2,TGTGCCAGCAGCCAAGAATCCCGAGAGACCCAGTACTTC,CASSQESRETQYF
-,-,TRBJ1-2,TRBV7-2,TGTGCCAGCAGCTTAAGGGGTAACTATGGCTACACCTTC,CASSLRGNYGYTF
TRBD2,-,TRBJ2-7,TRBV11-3,TGTGCCAGCAGCCTATACGGGACTAGCGGGAACGAGCAGTACTTC,CASSLYGTSGNEQYF
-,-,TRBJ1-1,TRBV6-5,TGTGCCAGCCGGTCCTTACAGGGAATGAACACTGAAGCTTTCTTT,CASRSLQGMNTEAFF
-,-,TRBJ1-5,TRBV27,TGTGCCAGCACGTCCCCCAAGCAGGCCGATTGCTATAGCAATCAGCCCCAGCATTTT,CASTSPKQADCYSNQPQHF
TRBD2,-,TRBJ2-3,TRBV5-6,TGTGCCAGCAGCTTTCGGCGGGGGGTGGCAGATACGCAGTATTTT,CASSFRRGVADTQYF
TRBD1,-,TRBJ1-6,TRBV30,TGTGCCTGGATTCGTCGGGGACAGTTGAATTCACCCCTCCACTTT,CAWIRRGQLNSPLHF
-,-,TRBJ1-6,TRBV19,TGTGCCAGTAGAGTCGATCCGGGCTATAATTCACCCCTCCACTTT,CASRVDPGYNSPLHF
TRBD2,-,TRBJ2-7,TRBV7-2,TGTGCCAGCAGCCAACAGAGCGGGGGGGCTTACGAGCAGTACTTC,CASSQQSGGAYEQYF